The 26 T cell receptor beta chains below come from one sample, sequenced in a study of CD8 T cells in ankylosing spondylitis. One entry per CDR3 protein, called by TCRdb with MiXCR from the 5' RACE reads. In the table there are about 33,000 distinct CDR3 sequences, more than 13% of which are singletons. The sample was blood. The receptors were sampled from a male donor with ankylosing spondylitis or in good health (not recorded which).

This clonotype has only a few counts. The CDR3 nucleotides read TGCAGTGCTGGCGATGTGGCAAGGGAGCAGTTCTTC. Translating it yields CSAGDVAREQFF. The chain combines TRBV20-1 with TRBJ2-1; no firm D call. CDR1 DFQATT and CDR2 SNEGSKA come from the germline V gene (reference sequence). The CDR3 contains 12 residues. The V and J ends lost 5 bases and 10 bases respectively, with 15 bases between them.

This rearrangement joins TRBV5-1 to TRBJ1-1, with 7 bases lining up with TRBD1. This CDR3 has 17 residues. Germline V CDR1 and CDR2: SGHRS, YFSETQ. Unmatched junction bases numbered 17, after V lost 4 bases and J lost 5 bases. CDR3 in DNA: TGCGCCAGCAGCCCTAGTTCCCGGGGGGCCAGGGGGACTGAAGCTTTCTTT. Encoded protein: CASSPSSRGARGTEAFF.

The chain uses TRBV24-1 and TRBJ2-1; the D is unclear. Looked up from germline, CDR1 is KGHDR and CDR2 is SFDVKD. The length of the CDR3 is 11 residues. Trimming removed 7 bases at V and 10 bases at J, with 10 bases between. CDR3 nucleotides: TGTGCCACCAGAGCCACACGGGAGCAGTTCTTC. Its protein is CATRATREQFF.

This sequence joins TRBV29-1 and TRBJ2-3, with D hard to call. Germline loops: CDR1 SQVTM, CDR2 ANQGSEA. The CDR3 contains 11 residues. V dropped 7 bases and J dropped 0 bases, with 5 bases sitting between them. This CDR3 reads CSETSTDTQYF. The CDR3 DNA follows: TGCAGCGAAACTAGCACAGATACGCAGTATTTT.

This chain links TRBV7-3 with TRBJ2-1; D possibly corresponds to TRBD2 (5 bases). This CDR3 has 13 amino acids. Deletions cut 4 bases from V and 6 bases from J, with 10 bases between. Per the germline V gene, CDR1 is SGHTA and CDR2 is FQGTGA. CDR3 residues: CASSSGISNEQFF. CDR3 in DNA: TGTGCCAGCAGCTCCGGGATTAGCAATGAGCAGTTCTTC.

The J gene is TRBJ2-1, the V gene TRBV6-2 or TRBV6-3, with TRBD2 matching 11 bases. Germline lookup yields CDR1 MNHEY and CDR2 SVGEGT. The CDR3 covers 14 residues. Trimming took 5 bases from V and 6 from J; bases not matched to a gene: 3. DNA of the CDR3: TGTGCCAGCAGTGCTAGCGGGGGGTCCAATGAGCAGTTCTTC. Its translation is CASSASGGSNEQFF.

This clonotype was seen a handful of times. The CDR3 spells CASNKGQANTGELFF. CDR3 bases: TGTGCCAGCAACAAGGGACAGGCAAACACCGGGGAGCTGTTTTTT. The genes are TRBV6-5 and TRBJ2-2; 8 nucleotides agree with TRBD1. Germline V gene lookup returns CDR1 MNHEY and CDR2 SVGAGI. The trim removed 7 bases at V and 2 bases at J, leaving 6 bases unmatched. The CDR3 sequence is 15 residues long.

This sequence joins TRBV12-3 or TRBV12-4 and TRBJ1-1; 7 bases map to TRBD1. The CDR3 totals 16 residues. With V trimmed by 2 bases and J by 4 bases, 10 bases remained unmatched. The CDR3: CASSLWAEGAATEAFF. CDR3 DNA sequence: TGTGCCAGCAGTTTATGGGCAGAGGGGGCTGCCACTGAAGCTTTCTTT.

The chain employs TRBV6-6 and TRBJ2-7; tentative D call: TRBD2 (5 bases). The CDR3 consists of 14 residues. The germline V and J ends were trimmed by 6 bases and 3 bases, with 15 bases remaining between them. CDR1 and CDR2 (germline): MNHNY, SVGAGI (reference sequence). The CDR3 DNA sequence: TGTGCCAGCAGCGCCGGGATAGAGGTCTACGAGCAGTACGTC. It specifies CASSAGIEVYEQYV.

This clonotype was detected a few times. V usage is TRBV11-2 and J usage is TRBJ2-1; tentative D call: TRBD2 (6 bases). V was cut by 3 bases and J by 5 bases, with 11 bases left in between. This CDR3 is built from 14 residues. CDR1 is SGHAT, CDR2 FQNNGV, per germline. This CDR3 is CASSFAGRHNEQFF. CDR3 in DNA: TGTGCCAGCAGCTTTGCGGGGAGACACAATGAGCAGTTCTTC.

This clonotype was detected a few times. The chain links TRBV20-1 to TRBJ2-3, with D unclear. The CDR3 is 14 amino acids. With 3 bases removed from V and 0 bases from J, the gap between germline ends came to 10 bases. CDR1 and CDR2 from the germline V gene are DFQATT and SNEGSKA (reference sequence). The CDR3 protein is CSASDRRSTDTQYF. CDR3 DNA sequence: TGCAGTGCTAGCGATCGCCGGAGCACAGATACGCAGTATTTT.

The chain recombines TRBV27 with TRBJ1-5; no definite D call. V lost 1 base and J lost 10, with 8 bases in between. The germline gives CDR1 MNHEY, CDR2 SMNVEV (reference sequence). The CDR3 totals 12 residues. In nucleotides, the CDR3 is TGTGCCAGCAGTTTATTTGGAGGACCCCAGCATTTT. It codes for CASSLFGGPQHF.

The chain couples TRBV10-3 to TRBJ2-1; either TRBD1 or TRBD2 may fit D (5 bases each). The CDR3 length is 15 residues. With 6 bases removed from V and 5 bases from J, the gap between germline ends came to 17 bases. The V gene's germline CDR1 is ENHRY and CDR2 SYGVKD. The DNA for the CDR3 is TGTGCCATCAGCCCCACCCGGGACCCAGACAATGAGCAGTTCTTC. The encoded protein is CAISPTRDPDNEQFF.

In its sample, this clonotype was seen a few times. The rearrangement joins TRBV28 to TRBJ2-4; D remains unclear. Germline assignment: CDR1 MDHEN and CDR2 SYDVKM. This CDR3 is 13 amino acids long. The V gene lost 7 bases and the J gene lost 0 bases, with 7 bases spanning the gap. The CDR3 sequence is CASKKGAKNIQYF. CDR3 coding DNA: TGTGCCAGCAAAAAGGGAGCCAAAAACATTCAGTACTTC.

This clonotype was observed once. The gene calls are TRBV6-5 and TRBJ2-5; D perhaps matches TRBD2 (5 bases). The germline V and J ends were trimmed by 6 bases and 5 bases, with 16 bases remaining between them. The germline V gene has CDR1 MNHEY and CDR2 SVGAGI. CDR3 length equals 14 residues. In DNA, the CDR3 is TGTGCCAGCAGGAGCCCCCCGGGGTCCGAGACCCAGTACTTC. This sequence encodes CASRSPPGSETQYF.

The sample holds a few counts of this clonotype. The chain joins TRBV12-3 or TRBV12-4 to TRBJ2-5; no firm D call. The CDR3 loop spans 14 amino acids. The ends were cut back, 5 bases at V and 5 bases at J, with 15 bases in the middle. Written as DNA, the CDR3 is TGTGCCAGCAGTCCCCCGGTCACGTCCGAGACCCAGTACTTC. Encoded protein: CASSPPVTSETQYF.

The chain links TRBV3-2 to TRBJ2-2; no DNA check was done on the table's D call, TRBD1. TRBV3-2 is a known pseudogene. The length of the CDR3 is 15 residues. The CDR3 reads CASSHRGLRTGELFF. CDR3 DNA: TGTGCCAGCAGCCACAGGGGTCTGAGGACCGGGGAGCTGTTTTTT.

The chain employs TRBV7-2 and TRBJ2-5; a weak D match, TRBD2 (5 bases). Germline CDR1 and CDR2: SGHTA and FQGNSA. The CDR3 runs to 16 residues. V was cut by 8 bases and J by 5 bases, with 24 bases left in between. In DNA form, the CDR3 reads TGTGCCAGCGCAGCACAGAGCGGAGACCCCGGGGAGACCCAGTACTTC. This translates into CASAAQSGDPGETQYF.

This clonotype has just a few counts. The rearrangement uses TRBV11-2 and TRBJ2-3; D is unresolved. In germline, CDR1 is SGHAT, CDR2 FQNNGV. This CDR3 contains 16 residues. Trimming shortened V by 2 bases and J by 0 bases, and 12 bases separated the two germline ends. The CDR3 DNA sequence: TGTGCCAGCAGCTTATTGTTGGGAACTAGCACAGATACGCAGTATTTT. This gives the protein CASSLLLGTSTDTQYF.

Only a few counts were recorded for this clonotype. The chain is built from TRBV29-1 and TRBJ2-1; 8 nucleotides match TRBD1. CDR1 is SQVTM, CDR2 ANQGSEA, per germline. The CDR3 spans 13 residues. V shed 5 bases, J shed 4 bases, and the junction held 4 bases outside the gene matches. CDR3 DNA sequence: TGCAGCGTTCCGGGACAGGAGTACAATGAGCAGTTCTTC. This sequence encodes CSVPGQEYNEQFF.

The V and J genes are TRBV28 and TRBJ2-1, with unresolved D. Germline CDR1 is MDHEN and CDR2 is SYDVKM. Trimming pared 2 bases from V and 10 bases from J, leaving 18 bases between. CDR3 length: 15 residues. CDR3 sequence: CASSLSGSPIGEQFF. In DNA form, the CDR3 reads TGTGCCAGCAGTTTAAGTGGCAGTCCGATCGGGGAGCAGTTCTTC.

The rearrangement uses TRBV27 and TRBJ2-2, with D perhaps assigned TRBD1 or TRBD2 (5 bases each). The V end was cut by 2 bases, the J end by 6 bases, with 10 bases between. CDR1 and CDR2 from the germline V gene are MNHEY and SMNVEV (reference sequence). This CDR3 has 14 amino acids. CDR3 DNA sequence: TGTGCCAGCAGTTTAAGAGGGGCGGCCGGGGAGCTGTTTTTT. It translates to CASSLRGAAGELFF.

The rearrangement uses TRBV6-2 or TRBV6-3 and TRBJ2-2; TRBD1 aligns across 8 bases. In germline, CDR1 is MNHEY, CDR2 SVGEGT. The CDR3 has 16 residues. J gave up 1 base and V 5 bases, and 6 bases lay outside the gene matches. CDR3 sequence reads: CASSTAGTGNTGELFF. As DNA, the CDR3 is TGTGCCAGCAGTACAGCCGGGACAGGGAACACCGGGGAGCTGTTTTTT.

V and J are TRBV6-2 or TRBV6-3 and TRBJ2-3; D not certain. In germline, CDR1 is MNHEY, CDR2 SVGEGT. There are 12 residues in the CDR3. V gave up 5 bases and J gave up 4 bases, with 7 bases separating them. The CDR3 region is CASSRPPDTQYF. CDR3 DNA sequence: TGTGCCAGCAGTCGTCCTCCAGATACGCAGTATTTT.

V gene TRBV6-6 combines with J gene TRBJ2-1; the match to TRBD2 covers 8 bases. The CDR3 spans 16 residues. The V segment lost 6 bases and the J segment 5 bases; nucleotides outside the gene matches: 12. Per the germline V gene, CDR1 is MNHNY and CDR2 is SVGAGI (reference sequence). CDR3 loop: CASRGLSGGENNEQFF. The CDR3 nucleotides are TGTGCCAGCAGGGGTTTATCGGGAGGGGAAAACAATGAGCAGTTCTTC.

The rearrangement uses TRBV5-5 and TRBJ2-2; D might be TRBD2 (5 bases). V lost 5 bases to trimming and J lost 5 bases, with 22 bases between them. Germline V gene data show CDR1 as SGHKS and CDR2 as YYEKEE (reference sequence). This CDR3 comprises 17 residues. In DNA, the CDR3 is TGTGCCAGCAGTCGAGCTATTCGAGGGCGCGAGACCGGGGAGCTGTTTTTT. Its translation is CASSRAIRGRETGELFF. Full variable domain (remainder filled in from reference TRBV5-5 and TRBJ2-2): DAGVTQSPTHLIKTRGQQVTLRCSPISGHKSVSWYQQVLGQGPQFIFQYYEKEERGRGNFPDRFSARQFPNYSSELNVNALLLGDSALYLCASSRAIRGRETGELFFGEGSRLTVL.